These 24 T cell receptor beta chains were all obtained from the same sample, sequenced in a study of blood T cell repertoires in COVID-19. The repertoire was sequenced with immunoSEQ multiplex PCR; TCRdb's copy has only in-frame clones and lacks some. The sample comprises approximately 190,000 clones, more than 80% of which are singletons, and approximately 0.5% rests with the top ten. Sample: peripheral blood. Source of these receptors: a man aged 50-60 years with acute or convalescent COVID-19.

This clone was counted between two and nine times. The chain uses TRBV7-9 and TRBJ2-3; 15 bases are shared with TRBD2. The CDR3 runs 18 residues. CDR1 and CDR2 (germline): SEHNR, FQNEAQ (reference sequence). The V gene end was trimmed by 5 bases and the J gene end by 0 bases; junction bases not matched to a gene: 6. CDR3 DNA: TGTGCCAGCAGCCGGCCCGGGACTAGCGGGGGGAGCACAGATACGCAGTATTTT. Protein sequence: CASSRPGTSGGSTDTQYF.

J is TRBJ1-1 and V is TRBV9; no definite D call. Germline V lookup: CDR1 SGDLS, CDR2 YYNGEE. V was pared by 1 base and J by 1 base, with 11 bases between. The CDR3 length is 15 residues. The CDR3 nucleotides are TGTGCCAGCAGCGTAAATACCGGAGCGAACACTGAAGCTTTCTTT. Protein product: CASSVNTGANTEAFF.

V usage is TRBV18 and J usage is TRBJ2-7, with 9 bases lining up with TRBD1. The ends lost 4 bases at V and 6 bases at J; junction bases unmatched: 10. Germline loops: CDR1 KGHSH, CDR2 LQKENI. The CDR3 totals 15 residues. CDR3 DNA sequence: TGTGCCAGCTCACTGGGACAGGGAACGACTGCCGAGCAGTACTTC. It translates to CASSLGQGTTAEQYF.

This rearrangement joins TRBV6-5 to TRBJ2-3, with D possibly TRBD2 on 6 matching bases. Trimming pared 10 bases from V and 1 base from J, leaving 15 bases between. This CDR3 spans 14 amino acids. CDR1 and CDR2 (germline): MNHEY, SVGAGI. The CDR3 DNA follows: TGTGCCACCACACGGGGGTTAGGCACAGATACGCAGTATTTT. It translates to CATTRGLGTDTQYF.

This clone was seen a single time. DNA for the CDR3: TGTGCCAGCAGTTCCCTGAGACAGGGAGCTCAGGGCTACACCTTC. Protein product: CASSSLRQGAQGYTF. The chain joins TRBV28 to TRBJ1-2; 7 bases fit TRBD1. Germline values: CDR1 MDHEN, CDR2 SYDVKM. The V gene end was trimmed by 4 bases and the J gene end by 8 bases; junction bases not matched to a gene: 13. CDR3 length: 15 amino acids.

This clone was found a few times. The V gene is TRBV10-3, the J gene TRBJ2-7, with D possibly TRBD2 on 5 matching bases. This CDR3 region has 14 residues. The germline V gene has CDR1 ENHRY and CDR2 SYGVKD. Trimming shortened V by 0 bases and J by 6 bases, and 12 bases separated the two germline ends. The DNA of the CDR3 is TGTGCCATCAGTGAGTCCGGGGTGACGGGCGAGCAGTACTTC. Amino acid sequence: CAISESGVTGEQYF.

This chain links TRBV7-9 with TRBJ2-7; TRBD1 might be the D (5 bases). The CDR3 runs to 14 residues. Trimming cost V 4 bases and J 2 bases, with 12 bases left between them. In germline, CDR1 is SEHNR, CDR2 FQNEAQ (reference sequence). DNA for the CDR3: TGTGCCAGCAGCTCCGACAGAAACCCCTACGAGCAGTACGTC. Translated: CASSSDRNPYEQYV.

The V call is TRBV2, the J call TRBJ1-5; D unresolved. Germline CDR1 SNHLY, CDR2 FYNNEI. V lost 4 bases to trimming and J lost 0 bases, with 7 bases between them. This CDR3 is 14 amino acids long. The CDR3 sequence: CASSGSVSNQPQHF. CDR3 bases: TGTGCCAGCAGTGGCTCGGTTAGCAATCAGCCCCAGCATTTT.

This clone has more than one count but fewer than ten. CDR3 region: CASIRDLTGANTGELFF. The CDR3 DNA reads as TGTGCCAGTATTCGAGACCTGACGGGGGCGAACACCGGGGAGCTGTTTTTT. V and J are TRBV19 and TRBJ2-2; tentatively, D is TRBD2 (6 bases). In germline, CDR1 is LNHDA, CDR2 SQIVND (reference sequence). V was cut by 7 bases and J by 0 bases, with 18 bases left in between. There are 17 residues in the CDR3. The variable domain in full, completed from reference TRBV19 and TRBJ2-2, reads DGGITQSPKYLFRKEGQNVTLSCEQNLNHDAMYWYRQDPGQGLRLIYYSQIVNDFQKGDIAEGYSVSREKKESFPLTVTSAQKNPTAFYLCASIRDLTGANTGELFFGEGSRLTVL.

This chain uses TRBV6-6 with TRBJ2-2; 7 positions agree with TRBD2. This CDR3 contains 16 residues. Looked up from germline, CDR1 is MNHNY and CDR2 is SVGAGI (reference sequence). Losses at the gene ends were 0 bases for V and 4 bases for J; bases not matched to a gene: 5. CDR3: CASSYSGGSGTGELFF. The CDR3 DNA reads TGTGCCAGCAGTTACTCGGGCGGGAGTGGCACCGGGGAGCTGTTTTTT.

This chain links TRBV6-4 with TRBJ1-6; 9 positions match TRBD1. The junction had 5 bases not matched to a gene; V was cut back by 6 bases and J by 8 bases. This CDR3 has 14 amino acids. Germline V gene data show CDR1 as MRHNA and CDR2 as SNTAGT. In DNA form, the CDR3 reads TGTGCCAGCAGACCGGGACAGGGTGATTCACCCCTCCACTTT. Its protein is CASRPGQGDSPLHF.

In DNA, the CDR3 is TGTGCCAGCTCACCACCGGTCTCTAGGAGCTCAGATGGCTACACCTTC. It yields the protein CASSPPVSRSSDGYTF. This chain connects TRBV18 to TRBJ1-2; D gene ambiguous. Between the trimmed V and J ends, which lost 0 bases and 6 bases, there was a span of 17 bases. Germline V gives CDR1 KGHSH, CDR2 LQKENI. This CDR3 comprises 16 residues.

The sample holds one count of this clone. CDR3 loop: CASSGGWGQNTEAFF. The CDR3 DNA reads TGTGCCAGCAGCGGAGGGTGGGGACAGAACACTGAAGCTTTCTTT. The chain couples TRBV9 to TRBJ1-1, with D possibly matching TRBD1 (6 bases). CDR3 size: 15 residues. CDR1 is SGDLS and CDR2 is YYNGEE in the germline V gene. V lost 3 bases and J 1 base, leaving 13 bases between the germline ends.

This rearrangement joins TRBV25-1 to TRBJ1-1; 7 bases are shared with TRBD1. Germline V gene sequence: CDR1 MGHDK, CDR2 SYGVNS. This CDR3 spans 15 amino acids. V dropped 1 base and J dropped 6; count of bases not matched to a gene: 8. Here the CDR3 DNA reads TGTGCCAGCAGTGAATCATACAGGGGCCTCGCTGAAGCTTTCTTT. Translated: CASSESYRGLAEAFF.

The rearrangement joins TRBV12-3 or TRBV12-4 to TRBJ1-1, with a weak D call TRBD1 (5 bases). V lost 5 bases to trimming and J lost 2 bases, with 9 bases between them. The CDR3 is 13 residues long. CDR3 nucleotide sequence: TGTGCCAGCAGTCGTGGGGCCAACACTGAAGCTTTCTTT. It yields the protein CASSRGANTEAFF.

The chain recombines TRBV7-2 with TRBJ2-7; D might be TRBD1 (6 bases). Trimming removed 5 bases at V and 3 bases at J, with 17 bases between. Germline V lookup: CDR1 SGHTA, CDR2 FQGNSA. This CDR3 spans 15 amino acids. The CDR3: CASSAGGGAFYEQYF. DNA for the CDR3: TGTGCCAGCAGCGCCGGTGGGGGCGCCTTCTACGAGCAGTACTTC.

V usage is TRBV7-8 and J usage is TRBJ2-7, with D perhaps TRBD1 (5 bases). Trimming shortened V by 1 base and J by 6 bases, and 19 bases separated the two germline ends. This CDR3 spans 16 amino acids. From germline, CDR1 is SGHVS and CDR2 FQNEAQ. Written as DNA, the CDR3 is TGTGCCAGCAGCTTAGATAGGCCGCAGGGTCTGTCCGAGCAGTACGTC. Protein sequence: CASSLDRPQGLSEQYV.

The J gene is TRBJ1-5, the V gene TRBV3-1 (or the pseudogene TRBV3-2), with D unclear. Germline-derived CDR1 and CDR2 are LGHDT and YNNKEL (reference sequence). The V gene lost 0 bases and the J gene lost 3 bases, with 9 bases spanning the gap. This CDR3 region has 15 residues. The CDR3 DNA reads TGTGCCAGCAGCCAAGATCCGGGGTTCAATCAGCCCCAGCATTTT. This gives the protein CASSQDPGFNQPQHF.

The J gene is TRBJ2-1, the V gene TRBV18; 7 bases agree with TRBD2. CDR3 length: 17 residues. The V gene end was trimmed by 0 bases and the J gene end by 8 bases; junction bases not matched to a gene: 13. Germline CDR1 reads KGHSH; CDR2 reads LQKENI. CDR3 amino acids: CASSPPSPAGSRDEQFF. Here the CDR3 DNA reads TGTGCCAGCTCACCACCGTCCCCAGCGGGATCCCGGGATGAGCAGTTCTTC.

This chain joins TRBV9 and TRBJ2-1, with TRBD2 matching 10 bases. Trimming took 0 bases from V and 4 from J; bases not matched to a gene: 16. This CDR3 region has 20 residues. Germline V gene data show CDR1 as SGDLS and CDR2 as YYNGEE. The chain's CDR3 is CASSVATGSTSGVPYNEQFF. Written as DNA, the CDR3 is TGTGCCAGCAGCGTAGCTACCGGGTCTACTAGCGGGGTTCCGTACAATGAGCAGTTCTTC.

The chain joins TRBV5-5 to TRBJ1-2; TRBD1 might be the D (6 bases). Germline values: CDR1 SGHKS, CDR2 YYEKEE (reference sequence). The CDR3 consists of 14 residues. The ends were cut back, 3 bases at V and 6 bases at J, with 15 bases in the middle. CDR3 loop: CASSSNLDRHGYTF. As DNA, the CDR3 is TGTGCCAGCAGCTCCAACCTGGACAGACATGGCTACACCTTC.

The chain recombines TRBV6-6 with TRBJ1-2; 7 positions match TRBD1. CDR3 length: 15 amino acids. After removal of 6 bases from V and 2 bases from J, the junction contained 9 bases not matched to a gene. Per the germline V gene, CDR1 is MNHNY and CDR2 is SVGAGI (reference sequence). The CDR3 region has the DNA TGTGCCAGCAGCCACCGGGACAGTAGAAACTATGGCTACACCTTC. Protein sequence: CASSHRDSRNYGYTF.

This clone was found a few times. This rearrangement joins TRBV30 to TRBJ2-7; 8 bases fit TRBD2. The CDR3 has 14 residues. Trimming cost V 6 bases and J 2 bases; bases outside gene matches: 9. CDR1 and CDR2 from the germline V gene are GTSNPN and SVGIG (reference sequence). CDR3 DNA sequence: TGTGCCTGTAAGCTAGCGGGTACCCCCTACGAGCAGTACTTC. Translation gives CACKLAGTPYEQYF. Filled out from reference TRBV30 and TRBJ2-7, the complete variable domain reads SQTIHQWPATLVQPVGSPLSLECTVEGTSNPNLYWYRQAAGRGLQLLFYSVGIGQISSEVPQNLSASRPQDRQFILSSKKLLLSDSGFYLCACKLAGTPYEQYFGPGTRLTVT.

The gene calls are TRBV19 and TRBJ2-1; unclear D gene. V was pared by 2 bases and J by 9 bases, with 11 bases between. Germline-derived CDR1 and CDR2 are LNHDA and SQIVND (reference sequence). CDR3 size: 13 residues. The CDR3, as DNA: TGTGCCAGTAGTATAACCGACCCGGGTGAGCAGTTCTTC. Its protein product is CASSITDPGEQFF.